These 12 T cell receptor beta chains came from one sample sequenced in a study of Graves' ophthalmopathy and Graves' hyperthyroidism. CDR3 regions of TCR beta were amplified from RNA transcripts. Amplification began with first-round RT-PCR using HTBI primers, then second-round multiplex PCR was performed. MiXCR, applied by TCRdb to the multiplex PCR reads, yields one record per CDR3 protein. The sample yields over 650,000 distinct CDR3 sequences, roughly 39% seen once. The sample was peripheral blood. These receptors all come from an adult man with Graves' ophthalmopathy.

This clonotype was picked up many times. This chain connects TRBV12-3 or TRBV12-4 to TRBJ1-1; D gene unclear. CDR3 length equals 12 residues. Trimming took off 6 bases at V and 7 bases at J, with 12 bases between the two ends. The chain's CDR3 is CASRGVRHEAFF. Here the CDR3 DNA reads TGTGCCAGCAGAGGAGTCCGGCATGAAGCTTTCTTT.

As concerns this clonotype: Given a much more abundant clone one base away, this may be a read error. V and J are TRBV20-1 and TRBJ1-1; 10 bases agree with TRBD1. V lost 5 bases and J lost 3; bases outside the gene matches: 12. This CDR3 contains 16 residues. In germline, CDR1 is DFQATT, CDR2 SNEGSKA (reference sequence). The chain's CDR3 is CSAVKDRGALDTEAFF. For the CDR3, the DNA is TGCAGTGCTGTCAAGGACAGGGGGGCTTTGGACACTGAAGCTTTCTTT.

This clonotype was observed many times. The chain couples TRBV7-9 to TRBJ2-7, with D unclear. Trimming took 6 bases from V and 6 from J, leaving 9 bases between them. Germline V lookup: CDR1 SEHNR, CDR2 FQNEAQ (reference sequence). There are 11 residues in the CDR3. CDR3: CASRWGGEQYF. As DNA, the CDR3 is TGTGCCAGCAGATGGGGTGGCGAGCAGTACTTC.

This clonotype showed up just a few times. The CDR3 here is CASTTRGQGIGYTF. The DNA of the CDR3 is TGTGCCAGCACCACCAGGGGACAGGGGATAGGCTACACCTTC. V is TRBV6-6 and J is TRBJ1-2; 10 bases fit TRBD1. Trimming removed 7 bases from V and 8 bases from J; junction bases left unmatched: 10. The CDR3 extends over 14 amino acids. CDR1 MNHNY and CDR2 SVGAGI come from the germline V gene (reference sequence).

The chain links TRBV7-9 to TRBJ1-1; D is possibly TRBD1 (6 bases). Germline values: CDR1 SEHNR, CDR2 FQNEAQ (reference sequence). V shed 4 bases and J shed 8 bases, with 14 bases lying between them. The CDR3 is 13 amino acids. The DNA of the CDR3 is TGTGCCAGCAGCTCGTGGGGGGCGGAGGAAGCTTTCTTT. This codes for CASSSWGAEEAFF. The full variable domain, in which reference TRBV7-9 and TRBJ1-1 provide the parts outside the CDR3, is DTGVSQNPRHKITKRGQNVTFRCDPISEHNRLYWYRQTLGQGPEFLTYFQNEAQLEKSRLLSDRFSAERPKGSFSTLEIQRTEQGDSAMYLCASSSWGAEEAFFGQGTRLTVV.

In the case of this clonotype: A read error is possible here, since a much larger clone lies one base away. The gene calls are TRBV7-2 and TRBJ1-6; 8 nucleotides agree with TRBD1. Germline V lookup: CDR1 SGHTA, CDR2 FQGNSA. With 11 bases clipped from V and 8 bases from J, the junction kept 11 bases outside the gene matches. This CDR3 is built from 14 residues. In nucleotides, the CDR3 is TGTGCCGGACCCAGGGGACAGGCCGATTCACCCCTCCACTTT. Its protein is CAGPRGQADSPLHF.

The rearrangement joins TRBV29-1 to TRBJ1-1, with D perhaps TRBD1 (6 bases). Germline values: CDR1 SQVTM, CDR2 ANQGSEA. Trimming took 6 bases from V and 5 from J, leaving 13 bases between them. The CDR3 contains 12 residues. The CDR3 nucleotides are TGCAGCGTAGAACAGGGTGAAACTGAAGCTTTCTTT. The encoded protein is CSVEQGETEAFF. Full variable domain (rest looked up from reference TRBV29-1 and TRBJ1-1): SAVISQKPSRDICQRGTSLTIQCQVDSQVTMMFWYRQQPGQSLTLIATANQGSEATYESGFVIDKFPISRPNLTFSTLTVSNMSPEDSSIYLCSVEQGETEAFFGQGTRLTVV.

This chain connects TRBV6-5 to TRBJ2-5; weak D call: TRBD2 (5 bases). The length of the CDR3 is 16 residues. Germline assignment: CDR1 MNHEY and CDR2 SVGAGI. The V gene lost 7 bases and the J gene lost 0 bases, with 18 bases spanning the gap. In nucleotides, the CDR3 is TGTGCCAGCAACCCTGGCCTAAGGGAGTACCAAGAGACCCAGTACTTC. Its protein product is CASNPGLREYQETQYF.

This clonotype has ten or more counts. The chain joins TRBV20-1 to TRBJ2-5, with D tentatively TRBD1 (6 bases). Germline CDR1 is DFQATT and CDR2 is SNEGSKA (reference sequence). Trimming cost V 3 bases and J 4 bases, with 9 bases left between them. The CDR3 consists of 12 residues. DNA for the CDR3: TGCAGTGCTAGGGGACACGGAGAGACCCAGTACTTC. It is translated as CSARGHGETQYF.

Concerning this clonotype: At one end the junction does not follow the germline gene, possibly because of a read error. The chain uses TRBV7-9 and TRBJ2-5; 8 nucleotides align to TRBD2. CDR1 is SEHNR, CDR2 FQNEAQ, per germline (reference sequence). The CDR3 covers 15 residues. The CDR3 DNA sequence: TGTGCCAGCAGACGCCGGGGGGGGACACAAGAGGCCCAGTACTTC. It yields the protein CASRRRGGTQEAQYF.

This clonotype was seen more than once but under ten times. The chain carries TRBV20-1 and TRBJ2-7, with 9 nucleotides matching TRBD1. The CDR3 is 14 residues long. CDR1 and CDR2 (germline): DFQATT, SNEGSKA (reference sequence). The CDR3 protein is CSSDPGTGFREQYF. The DNA of the CDR3 is TGCAGCTCCGATCCCGGGACAGGGTTTCGCGAGCAGTACTTC.

V is TRBV25-1 and J is TRBJ1-2; D is ambiguous. Per germline, CDR1 MGHDK and CDR2 SYGVNS. The CDR3 loop spans 14 amino acids. Trimming removed 8 bases at V and 0 bases at J, with 13 bases between. The CDR3 sequence is CASSPTAPNYGYTF. CDR3 in DNA: TGTGCCAGCTCCCCAACAGCTCCTAACTATGGCTACACCTTC.